This T cell receptor beta chain was found in a study of blood T cell repertoires in COVID-19. Across the study: The origin of the acute and convalescent COVID-19 samples was the United States, Italy and Spain. Sample material is recorded as cDNA or gDNA derived from T cells, B-cell-depleted T cells, or PBMCs.

Per the authors' pipeline: The authors estimated nucleated cell counts from reference gene primer amplification. Generated by immunoSEQ multiplex PCR, the TCRdb table keeps only in-frame clones and is missing some. V and J calls and clone size come straight from that table; D and trimming were deduced from the DNA. The table has around 260,000 clones, around nine tenths seen once. Germline V CDR1 and CDR2: MNHNY, SVGAGI (reference sequence). Germline trimming cut 4 bases from V and 1 base from J; bases unmatched to any gene: 2. This CDR3 is 14 amino acids long. This clonotype was obtained from a man aged 35 to 55 who had recovered from COVID-19. This chain connects TRBV6-6 to TRBJ2-7; TRBD1 matches at 9 bases. Input material: peripheral blood. The CDR3 coding sequence is TGTGCCAGCAGTTCACAGGGGGCATCCTACGAGCAGTACTTC. This translates into CASSSQGASYEQYF.